A selection of T cell receptor beta chains follows, all from one sample in a study of blood T cell repertoires in COVID-19. Measured with immunoSEQ multiplex PCR; TCRdb has only the in-frame clones, and not every one. The table has 100,000 to 150,000 clones, more than 85% seen once. The specimen was peripheral blood. The source of these receptors is a man in his forties or fifties with active or convalescent COVID-19. Each CDR3 is given with its conserved first and last residue. A D gene is named only where the DNA matches it firmly. The size field is filled for only some rows; it gives once, few, many or a size class.

D gene: NA
V gene: TRBV5-1
clone size: NA
J gene: TRBJ2-2
CDR3 length: 15
CDR3 protein: CASRREQGNTGELFF
CDR3 DNA: TGCGCCAGCAGGAGGGAACAGGGGAACACCGGGGAGCTGTTTTTT

D gene: NA
V gene: TRBV25-1
clone size: NA
J gene: TRBJ2-5
CDR3 length: 14
CDR3 protein: CASTVGGLKETQYF
CDR3 DNA: TGTGCCAGCACGGTGGGGGGGCTCAAAGAGACCCAGTACTTC

D gene: NA
V gene: TRBV18
clone size: NA
J gene: TRBJ1-2
CDR3 length: 13
CDR3 protein: CASSPTGTNGYTF
CDR3 DNA: TGTGCCAGCTCACCTACAGGGACCAATGGCTACACCTTC

D gene: NA
V gene: TRBV6-6
clone size: NA
J gene: TRBJ2-5
CDR3 length: 15
CDR3 protein: CASSKPGNLGETQYF
CDR3 DNA: TGTGCCAGCAGTAAACCAGGAAACTTAGGAGAGACCCAGTACTTC

D gene: TRBD1
V gene: TRBV5-4
clone size: once
J gene: TRBJ2-1
CDR3 length: 15
CDR3 protein: CASSLVGTGGNEQFF
CDR3 DNA: TGTGCCAGCAGCTTGGTTGGGACAGGGGGCAATGAGCAGTTCTTC

D gene: NA
V gene: TRBV5-1
clone size: NA
J gene: TRBJ1-1
CDR3 length: 16
CDR3 protein: CASSSTLTGYGTEAFF
CDR3 DNA: TGCGCCAGCAGCTCAACCTTGACAGGTTACGGCACTGAAGCTTTCTTT

D gene: NA
V gene: TRBV15
clone size: NA
J gene: TRBJ2-1
CDR3 length: 15
CDR3 protein: CATSRDRGGPWEQFF
CDR3 DNA: TGTGCCACCAGCAGAGATAGAGGAGGGCCATGGGAGCAGTTCTTC

D gene: NA
V gene: TRBV27
clone size: NA
J gene: TRBJ1-6
CDR3 length: 15
CDR3 protein: CASRTDGLYNSPLHF
CDR3 DNA: TGTGCCAGCAGAACCGACGGACTCTATAATTCACCCCTCCACTTT

D gene: NA
V gene: TRBV5-3
clone size: NA
J gene: TRBJ1-5
CDR3 length: 16
CDR3 protein: CARSLVSGGNDQPQHF
CDR3 DNA: TGTGCCAGAAGCTTGGTATCGGGGGGAAACGATCAGCCCCAGCATTTT

D gene: TRBD1
V gene: TRBV27
clone size: NA
J gene: TRBJ1-4
CDR3 length: 15
CDR3 protein: CASRGAGGTNEKLFF
CDR3 DNA: TGTGCCAGCAGAGGGGCAGGGGGGACTAATGAAAAACTGTTTTTT

D gene: TRBD1
V gene: TRBV27
clone size: NA
J gene: TRBJ2-7
CDR3 length: 14
CDR3 protein: CASSLTGFSYEQYF
CDR3 DNA: TGTGCCAGCAGTCTGACAGGGTTCAGCTACGAGCAGTACTTC

D gene: NA
V gene: TRBV5-1
clone size: once
J gene: TRBJ2-4
CDR3 length: 14
CDR3 protein: CASSLGTNENIQYF
CDR3 DNA: TGCGCCAGCAGCCTCGGGACAAATGAAAACATTCAGTACTTC

D gene: TRBD1
V gene: TRBV7-8
clone size: few
J gene: TRBJ2-6
CDR3 length: 17
CDR3 protein: CASSLFGTASGANVLTF
CDR3 DNA: TGTGCCAGCAGCTTATTCGGGACAGCCTCTGGGGCCAACGTCCTGACTTTC

D gene: TRBD2
V gene: TRBV3-1/TRBV3-2
clone size: once
J gene: TRBJ2-1
CDR3 length: 15
CDR3 protein: CASSRGTSGERGQFF
CDR3 DNA: TGTGCCAGCAGCCGGGGGACTAGCGGGGAGAGGGGGCAGTTCTTC

D gene: TRBD2
V gene: TRBV27
clone size: NA
J gene: TRBJ2-1
CDR3 length: 14
CDR3 protein: CASSWLAGTSEQFF
CDR3 DNA: TGTGCCAGCAGTTGGCTAGCGGGAACCAGTGAGCAGTTCTTC

D gene: TRBD1
V gene: TRBV29-1
clone size: once
J gene: TRBJ2-7
CDR3 length: 14
CDR3 protein: CSVEAPGTAYEQYF
CDR3 DNA: TGCAGCGTTGAAGCCCCTGGGACAGCCTACGAGCAGTACTTC

D gene: NA
V gene: TRBV6-1
clone size: NA
J gene: TRBJ1-5
CDR3 length: 15
CDR3 protein: CASSESRGVGQPQHF
CDR3 DNA: TGTGCCAGCAGTGAATCCCGGGGAGTGGGCCAGCCCCAGCATTTT

D gene: TRBD1
V gene: TRBV28
clone size: NA
J gene: TRBJ1-1
CDR3 length: 17
CDR3 protein: CASSLSQGQVKNTEAFF
CDR3 DNA: TGTGCCAGCAGTTTATCCCAGGGACAGGTGAAGAACACTGAAGCTTTCTTT

D gene: NA
V gene: TRBV6-6
clone size: NA
J gene: TRBJ2-3
CDR3 length: 12
CDR3 protein: CASRTSTDTQYF
CDR3 DNA: TGTGCCAGCCGGACAAGCACAGATACGCAGTATTTT

D gene: TRBD1
V gene: TRBV7-9
clone size: once
J gene: TRBJ2-5
CDR3 length: 16
CDR3 protein: CASSRTGGSYQETQYF
CDR3 DNA: TGTGCCAGCAGCCGGACAGGGGGCTCGTACCAAGAGACCCAGTACTTC

D gene: NA
V gene: TRBV2
clone size: NA
J gene: TRBJ1-1
CDR3 length: 13
CDR3 protein: CASRLQTNTEAFF
CDR3 DNA: TGTGCCAGCAGATTACAAACGAACACTGAAGCTTTCTTT

D gene: NA
V gene: TRBV5-6
clone size: NA
J gene: TRBJ1-2
CDR3 length: 15
CDR3 protein: CASSAGPLTNYGYTF
CDR3 DNA: TGTGCCAGCAGCGCGGGACCGTTGACTAACTATGGCTACACCTTC

D gene: TRBD1
V gene: TRBV29-1
clone size: NA
J gene: TRBJ1-1
CDR3 length: 11
CDR3 protein: CSVRDSRQAFF
CDR3 DNA: TGCAGCGTTCGGGACAGTAGACAAGCTTTCTTT

D gene: NA
V gene: TRBV27
clone size: few
J gene: TRBJ1-5
CDR3 length: 14
CDR3 protein: CASSFRQGNQPQHF
CDR3 DNA: TGTGCCAGCAGTTTTCGGCAGGGGAATCAGCCCCAGCATTTT

D gene: TRBD2
V gene: TRBV6-2/TRBV6-3
clone size: once
J gene: TRBJ2-1
CDR3 length: 16
CDR3 protein: CASSYGASGDRNEQFF
CDR3 DNA: TGTGCCAGCAGTTACGGGGCTAGCGGGGATCGCAATGAGCAGTTCTTC

D gene: NA
V gene: TRBV2
clone size: NA
J gene: TRBJ1-3
CDR3 length: 15
CDR3 protein: CASSLETGSGNTIYF
CDR3 DNA: TGTGCCAGCAGTTTGGAGACAGGCTCTGGAAACACCATATATTTT

D gene: NA
V gene: TRBV6-1
clone size: NA
J gene: TRBJ1-5
CDR3 length: 15
CDR3 protein: CASSEMIGGNQPQHF
CDR3 DNA: TGTGCCAGCAGTGAAATGATCGGGGGAAATCAGCCCCAGCATTTT

D gene: NA
V gene: TRBV2
clone size: NA
J gene: TRBJ1-1
CDR3 length: 15
CDR3 protein: CASRNMTGHNTEAFF
CDR3 DNA: TGTGCCAGCAGAAACATGACAGGACACAACACTGAAGCTTTCTTT

D gene: TRBD1
V gene: TRBV28
clone size: NA
J gene: TRBJ2-3
CDR3 length: 14
CDR3 protein: CASSLGQLMGTQYF
CDR3 DNA: TGTGCCAGCAGTTTGGGACAGCTCATGGGGACGCAGTATTTT

D gene: TRBD1
V gene: TRBV29-1
clone size: NA
J gene: TRBJ2-7
CDR3 length: 14
CDR3 protein: CSVDRDRGTYEQYF
CDR3 DNA: TGCAGCGTTGACCGGGACAGGGGGACCTACGAGCAGTACTTC